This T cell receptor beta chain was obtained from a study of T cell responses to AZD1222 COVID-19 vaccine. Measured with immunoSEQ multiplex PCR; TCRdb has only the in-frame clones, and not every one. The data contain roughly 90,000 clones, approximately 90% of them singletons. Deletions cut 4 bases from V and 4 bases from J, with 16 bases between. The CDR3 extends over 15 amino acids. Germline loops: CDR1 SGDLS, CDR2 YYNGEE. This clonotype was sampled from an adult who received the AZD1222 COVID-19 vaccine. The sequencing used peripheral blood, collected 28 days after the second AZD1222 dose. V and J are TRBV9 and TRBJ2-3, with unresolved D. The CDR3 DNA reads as TGTGCCAGCAGCCCTAGGGTAGGGTCTGCAGATACGCAGTATTTT. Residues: CASSPRVGSADTQYF.